The clone carrying this T cell receptor (beta chain) was seen at least ten times. This sample stems from a study of T cells after yellow fever vaccination. TCRdb processed the 5' RACE reads anew with MiXCR; each CDR3 protein has one entry. This sample has approximately 330,000 distinct CDR3 sequences, with approximately 4% found just once. The CDR3 consists of 8 residues. CDR1 is DFQATT and CDR2 is SNEGSKA in the germline V gene (reference sequence). The ends were cut back, 7 bases at V and 7 bases at J, with 4 bases in the middle. Specimen: PBMCs, collected 5 days after the yellow fever booster vaccination. The TCR was taken from a man between 18 and 29 years old who received the YFV17D yellow fever vaccine. The chain uses TRBV20-1 and TRBJ1-2, with unresolved D. CDR3 region: CSVGGYTF. CDR3 DNA sequence: TGCAGTGTGGGTGGCTACACCTTC.